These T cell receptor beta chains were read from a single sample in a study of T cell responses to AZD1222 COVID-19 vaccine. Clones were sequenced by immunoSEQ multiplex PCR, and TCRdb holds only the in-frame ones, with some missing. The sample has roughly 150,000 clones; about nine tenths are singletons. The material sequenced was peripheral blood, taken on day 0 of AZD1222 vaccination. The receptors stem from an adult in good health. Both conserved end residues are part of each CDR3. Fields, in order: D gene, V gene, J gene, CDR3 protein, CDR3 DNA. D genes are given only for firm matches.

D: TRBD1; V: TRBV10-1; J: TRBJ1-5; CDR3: CARVLQGLISNQPQHF; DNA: TGCGCCAGGGTTTTACAGGGGTTGATAAGCAATCAGCCCCAGCATTTT
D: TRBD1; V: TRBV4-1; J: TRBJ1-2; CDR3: CASSPTGGIGYTF; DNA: TGCGCCAGCAGCCCGACAGGGGGAATTGGCTACACCTTC
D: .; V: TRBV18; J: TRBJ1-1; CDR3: CASSEQGPTQTEAFF; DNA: TGTGCCAGCTCGGAACAGGGCCCTACCCAAACTGAAGCTTTCTTT
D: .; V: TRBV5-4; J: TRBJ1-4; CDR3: CASSLRATNEKLFF; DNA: TGTGCCAGCAGCCTGCGAGCAACTAATGAAAAACTGTTTTTT
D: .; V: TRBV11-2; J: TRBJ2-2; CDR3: CASSAGTSNTGELFF; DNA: TGTGCCAGCAGCGCCGGGACTTCGAACACCGGGGAGCTGTTTTTT
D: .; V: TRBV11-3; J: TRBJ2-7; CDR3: CASSLGGSYEQYF; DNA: TGTGCCAGCAGCTTAGGCGGAAGCTACGAGCAGTACTTC
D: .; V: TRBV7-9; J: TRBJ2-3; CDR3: CASSLQGILKEDTQYF; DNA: TGTGCCAGCAGCTTACAGGGGATTCTAAAGGAAGATACGCAGTATTTT
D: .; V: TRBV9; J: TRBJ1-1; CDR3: CASSPYKNTEAFF; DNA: TGTGCCAGCAGCCCCTACAAGAACACTGAAGCTTTCTTT
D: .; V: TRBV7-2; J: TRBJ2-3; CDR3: CASSIGHSTDTQYF; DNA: TGTGCCAGCAGCATAGGACACAGCACAGATACGCAGTATTTT
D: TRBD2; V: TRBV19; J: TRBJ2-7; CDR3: CASSQRTSLPPYEQYF; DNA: TGTGCCAGTAGTCAGAGGACTAGCTTACCGCCGTACGAGCAGTACTTC
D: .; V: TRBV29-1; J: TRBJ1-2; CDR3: CSAAGGGGYTF; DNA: TGCAGCGCAGCGGGGGGAGGTGGCTACACCTTC
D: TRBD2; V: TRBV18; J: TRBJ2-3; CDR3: CASSPMGLAGRTDTQYF; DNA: TGTGCCAGCTCACCAATGGGACTAGCGGGGCGCACAGATACGCAGTATTTT
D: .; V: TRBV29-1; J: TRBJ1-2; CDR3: CSVEDIAGNYGYTF; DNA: TGCAGCGTTGAAGATATAGCAGGGAACTATGGCTACACCTTC
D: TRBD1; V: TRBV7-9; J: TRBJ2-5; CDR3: CASSLSHRGNQETQYF; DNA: TGTGCCAGCAGCTTATCTCACAGGGGGAACCAAGAGACCCAGTACTTC
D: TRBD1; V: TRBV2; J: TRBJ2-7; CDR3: CASSEFRDSLTYEQYF; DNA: TGTGCCAGCAGTGAGTTTCGGGACAGCCTCACCTACGAGCAGTACTTC